The entry below describes one TCR beta chain. Its antigen remains undetermined. No base-level quality is on record; no much larger clone is a single base apart. This sample stems from a study of blood T cell repertoires in COVID-19 (dated by TCRdb to about 2020). Turning to the overall study: Samples from collaborators originated in the United States, Italy and Spain and spanned both the acute and convalescent phases of COVID-19. The prospective study material was composed of cDNA or gDNA derived from T cells, B-cell-depleted T cells, or PBMCs. Subjects who had been exposed to COVID-19, were actively infected with it, or had recovered from it provided the deeply sampled blood TCRbeta repertoires that made up the dataset. A freely available public database, intended as a resource for researchers studying the immune response to SARS-CoV-2, is where the repertoires were released. The samples were drawn from two sources: the first 160 participants of the ongoing ImmuneRACE study, and 950 to 1,500 subjects contributed by 6 global collaborators. Nearly every sample came with metadata listing a de-identified subject ID, COVID-19 status, age in years and sex. HLA class I and class II types, where available, came from metadata supplied by the sample provider rather than from assay-based typing.

General findings and caveats noted by the study authors: How much clinical and demographic metadata was included differed by source and by participant, and the metadata was provided uncurated.

The collaborating institutions used their own protocols to collect whole blood in K2EDTA tubes. For TCRbeta analysis, collaborators shipped samples in one of three forms: frozen whole blood, isolated PBMCs, or DNA extracted from either of those sample types. Inclusive of the bounding cysteine and phenylalanine, the CDR3 is 17 residues long. The sequence is cut down to CDR3 DNA, 51 bases in frame from base 1. The germline V gene yields SGHDT for CDR1 and YYEEEE for CDR2. V is cut by 1 base and J by 0 bases, and the space between the germline ends is 13 bases. The immunoSEQ Assay, a bias-controlled multiplex PCR, was used to amplify TCRbeta CDR3 regions from genomic DNA. Regarding the original processing steps: The number of nucleated cells in each sample was estimated from the amplification of reference gene primers within the assay. To quantify the absolute abundance of each unique TCRbeta CDR3 rearrangement, sequence reads were collapsed and filtered. For each sample, productive Simpson clonality was calculated as the square root of Simpson's diversity index across productive rearrangements. TCRdb limited this immuneACCESS table to in-frame rearrangements with V and J called. A share of clones is missing; checked studies link under half to unresolved V genes, and the rest is unexplained. V and J calls plus clone size are reproduced from that table; the DNA served to infer D and trimming. A total of 64,000 or so clones appear in this sample, 82% of them only once. Of the sample, roughly 13% is held by the ten largest clones.

Sequencing was done on a sample of peripheral blood. Here the chain combines TRBV5-6 and TRBJ1-4; the D gene lacks a confident call. The origin of this receptor is a human donor in a cohort sampled during active COVID-19. The CDR3 loop reads CASSLTLTGATNEKLFF. The nucleotide sequence is given as TGTGCCAGCAGCTTGACCTTGACGGGTGCAACTAATGAAAAACTGTTTTTT.